The text below deals with one T cell receptor beta chain. Other DNA variants within this sample encode the same CDR3. The data stem from a study of blood T cell repertoires in COVID-19. Looking at the study overall: COVID-19 samples, acute and convalescent, were from the United States, Italy and Spain. Sample material is recorded as cDNA or gDNA derived from T cells, B-cell-depleted T cells, or PBMCs.

Trimming left V 2 bases short and J 1 base short, with 12 bases between. The CDR3 runs 14 residues. CDR1 and CDR2 from the germline V gene are GTSNPN and SVGIG (reference sequence). As handled by the study authors: How many nucleated cells were present was estimated from reference gene primer amplification. Sequencing used immunoSEQ multiplex PCR; TCRdb keeps in-frame clones, though not all of them. From that table come the V and J calls and clone size; the DNA was used to work out D and trimming. The sample holds roughly 350,000 clones, over 80% seen once. This receptor was taken from a woman aged 50 to 60 with COVID-19, enrolled during active disease. The genes are TRBV30 and TRBJ2-7, with D maybe TRBD1 (5 bases). Sequenced material: peripheral blood. CDR3 protein: CAWSHSGISYEQYF. In nucleotides, the CDR3 is TGTGCCTGGAGTCACTCAGGGATATCCTACGAGCAGTACTTC.